Each of the 21 T cell receptor beta chains below was sequenced from the same sample in a study of neurological immune-mediated disorders. One entry per CDR3 protein, called by TCRdb with MiXCR from the 5' RACE reads. The table has approximately 77,000 distinct CDR3 sequences, approximately 9.4% seen once. The sample consisted of PBMCs. The receptors derive from a man aged 50-59 years in good health.

This clonotype appeared many times. This chain connects TRBV5-1 to TRBJ2-6; 8 bases match TRBD1. In germline, CDR1 is SGHRS, CDR2 YFSETQ. The CDR3 contains 19 residues. Trimming cost V 2 bases and J 1 base; bases outside gene matches: 11. The CDR3 sequence is CASSFRFGQGSSGANVLTF. CDR3 coding DNA: TGCGCCAGCAGCTTTAGATTCGGACAGGGATCGTCTGGGGCCAACGTCCTGACTTTC.

This clonotype has ten or more counts. The J gene is TRBJ1-3, the V gene TRBV12-3 or TRBV12-4; TRBD1 might be the D (5 bases). The CDR3 runs to 15 residues. Deletions cut 6 bases from V and 4 bases from J, with 16 bases between. CDR3 DNA: TGTGCCAGCAGCCGGGGACCGACGGGGGGAAACACCATATATTTT. Amino acids: CASSRGPTGGNTIYF.

This clonotype was seen many times. V and J are TRBV20-1 and TRBJ2-3; 10 bases align to TRBD2. The CDR3 extends over 15 amino acids. Germline CDR1 is DFQATT and CDR2 is SNEGSKA (reference sequence). After removal of 1 base from V and 7 bases from J, the junction contained 8 bases not matched to a gene. The DNA for the CDR3 is TGCAGTGCTAGAGGTTCTAGCGGGAGTACATATACGCAGTATTTT. Its protein is CSARGSSGSTYTQYF.

In its sample, this clonotype was seen many times. This chain connects TRBV5-1 to TRBJ2-1, with a tentative D call TRBD2 (6 bases). Trimming removed 3 bases at V and 3 bases at J, with 13 bases between. The CDR3 loop spans 15 amino acids. The germline V gene has CDR1 SGHRS and CDR2 YFSETQ. The CDR3 is CASSWAEGSYNEQFF. The CDR3, as DNA: TGCGCCAGCAGCTGGGCGGAGGGCAGCTACAATGAGCAGTTCTTC.

V usage is TRBV6-2 or TRBV6-3 and J usage is TRBJ2-3, with D possibly being TRBD1 (5 bases). CDR1 and CDR2 from the germline V gene are MNHEY and SVGEGT. The V gene lost 5 bases and the J gene lost 4 bases, with 16 bases spanning the gap. This CDR3 region has 15 residues. CDR3 amino acids: CASSSPVWGADTQYF. DNA for the CDR3: TGTGCCAGCAGTAGCCCCGTATGGGGCGCAGATACGCAGTATTTT.

Many counts were recorded for this clonotype. The chain is built from TRBV6-1 and TRBJ1-5; D unresolved. Per germline, CDR1 MNHNS and CDR2 SASEGT. V was pared by 5 bases and J by 0 bases, with 11 bases between. The CDR3 extends over 15 amino acids. The CDR3 protein is CASSLTGFSNQPQHF. The CDR3 DNA is TGTGCCAGCAGTTTGACTGGGTTTAGCAATCAGCCCCAGCATTTT.

This clonotype was counted ten times or more. This chain connects TRBV27 to TRBJ2-7; D unclear. The CDR3 runs 14 residues. Germline loops: CDR1 MNHEY, CDR2 SMNVEV (reference sequence). V dropped 0 bases and J dropped 5 bases, with 11 bases sitting between them. Written as DNA, the CDR3 is TGTGCCAGCAGTTTATCGCCCCGTGGGGACGAGCAGTACTTC. It yields the protein CASSLSPRGDEQYF.

Many counts were recorded for this clonotype. This chain uses TRBV9 with TRBJ1-6; D may be TRBD1 (5 bases). CDR3 length: 15 amino acids. The germline V and J ends were trimmed by 0 bases and 6 bases, with 10 bases remaining between them. Germline CDR1 reads SGDLS; CDR2 reads YYNGEE. The CDR3 spells CASSVDQGPNSPLHF. The DNA of the CDR3 is TGTGCCAGCAGCGTAGACCAGGGACCTAATTCACCCCTCCACTTT. Together with reference TRBV9 and TRBJ1-6, the CDR3 gives the full variable domain: DSGVTQTPKHLITATGQRVTLRCSPRSGDLSVYWYQQSLDQGLQFLIQYYNGEERAKGNILERFSAQQFPDLHSELNLSSLELGDSALYFCASSVDQGPNSPLHFGNGTRLTVT.

For this clonotype: A much larger clonotype is one base distant, so this may be a read error. The final CDR3 position lacks the conserved phenylalanine or tryptophan, pointing to a likely read error. The V and J genes are TRBV5-1 and TRBJ2-1, with D perhaps being TRBD1 or TRBD2 (6 bases each). V was cut by 0 bases and J by 2 bases, with 9 bases left in between. The length of the CDR3 is 15 residues. Per the germline V gene, CDR1 is SGHRS and CDR2 is YFSETQ. This chain's CDR3 is CASSLGGAAYNEQFI. The CDR3 nucleotides read TGCGCCAGCAGCTTGGGGGGGGCGGCCTACAATGAGCAGTTCATC.

This clonotype was counted ten times or more. The V call is TRBV6-2 or TRBV6-3, the J call TRBJ1-1, with D tentatively TRBD1 (6 bases). The CDR3 is 17 amino acids. Trimming pared 5 bases from V and 2 bases from J, leaving 21 bases between. Germline CDR1 MNHEY, CDR2 SVGEGT. The CDR3 DNA reads TGTGCCAGCAGTCCGGGGGCCTTACCATCTACTAACACTGAAGCTTTCTTT. This translates into CASSPGALPSTNTEAFF.

This clonotype was counted at least ten times. The chain combines TRBV28 with TRBJ2-6; TRBD1 or TRBD2 may be the D gene (7 bases each). The CDR3 extends over 18 amino acids. The V gene's germline CDR1 is MDHEN and CDR2 SYDVKM. Trimming took off 4 bases at V and 0 bases at J, with 16 bases between the two ends. The CDR3 spells CASSSPAGGDSGANVLTF. The CDR3 nucleotides are TGTGCCAGCAGTTCCCCCGCAGGGGGGGACTCTGGGGCCAACGTCCTGACTTTC.

This clonotype appeared many times. V usage is TRBV5-1 and J usage is TRBJ2-3; D gene unclear. The CDR3 sequence is 15 residues long. V lost 0 bases and J lost 1, with 9 bases in between. Germline V lookup: CDR1 SGHRS, CDR2 YFSETQ. The CDR3 loop reads CASSLERSRTDTQYF. CDR3 nucleotide sequence: TGCGCCAGCAGCTTGGAACGAAGTCGCACAGATACGCAGTATTTT.

This clonotype was recorded at least ten times. This sequence joins TRBV12-3 or TRBV12-4 and TRBJ1-4; possible D gene TRBD1, 5 bases. V gave up 6 bases and J gave up 10 bases, with 9 bases separating them. CDR3 length: 11 amino acids. CDR3 coding DNA: TGTGCCAGCAGCCGGGGGGTAAAACTGTTTTTT. The encoded protein is CASSRGVKLFF.

This clonotype was counted many times. The chain uses TRBV6-5 and TRBJ2-3, with D perhaps assigned TRBD1 or TRBD2 (5 bases each). Germline CDR1 reads MNHEY; CDR2 reads SVGAGI. The CDR3 runs 14 residues. V lost 7 bases and J lost 6, with 17 bases in between. The CDR3 nucleotides are TGTGCCAGCACAAACGGGGCAGGTACCGATACGCAGTATTTT. Its protein is CASTNGAGTDTQYF.

The table lists this clonotype with many counts. The chain combines TRBV7-2 with TRBJ2-1, with 8 bases fitting TRBD2. The V gene end was trimmed by 0 bases and the J gene end by 2 bases; junction bases not matched to a gene: 3. In germline, CDR1 is SGHTA, CDR2 FQGNSA. This CDR3 has 16 residues. The CDR3 loop reads CASSLAAGVPYNEQFF. CDR3 nucleotides: TGTGCCAGCAGCTTAGCAGCGGGAGTACCCTACAATGAGCAGTTCTTC.

This clonotype was seen a few times. The chain combines TRBV7-3 with TRBJ1-1; no definite D call. The CDR3 is made up of 13 amino acids. V lost 5 bases, J lost 3 bases, and 10 bases lay in between. Germline V gene sequence: CDR1 SGHTA, CDR2 FQGTGA. The chain's CDR3 is CASSRRHDTEAFF. The DNA of the CDR3 is TGTGCCAGCAGCCGAAGACATGACACTGAAGCTTTCTTT.

The gene calls are TRBV20-1 and TRBJ2-1; 9 nucleotides agree with TRBD2. The length of the CDR3 is 15 residues. V was pared by 4 bases and J by 6 bases, with 10 bases of the junction left unmatched. The germline V gene encodes CDR1 DFQATT and CDR2 SNEGSKA (reference sequence). CDR3: CSATGPAGGVNEQFF. The CDR3 DNA is TGCAGTGCTACTGGGCCAGCGGGAGGTGTCAATGAGCAGTTCTTC.

Remarks on this clonotype: A much larger clone sits a single nucleotide away, making a read error possible. The rearrangement uses TRBV5-5 and TRBJ2-5; D uncertain. The ends were cut back, 7 bases at V and 0 bases at J, with 13 bases in the middle. This CDR3 is 14 amino acids long. CDR1 is SGHKS and CDR2 is YYEKEE in the germline V gene (reference sequence). CDR3 in DNA: TGTGCCAGCGCCCCGTACCAATACCAAGAGACCCAGTACTTC. It translates to CASAPYQYQETQYF. The variable domain in full, completed from reference TRBV5-5 and TRBJ2-5, reads DAGVTQSPTHLIKTRGQQVTLRCSPISGHKSVSWYQQVLGQGPQFIFQYYEKEERGRGNFPDRFSARQFPNYSSELNVNALLLGDSALYLCASAPYQYQETQYFGPGTRLLVL.

Many counts were recorded for this clonotype. The chain uses TRBV5-1 and TRBJ1-1; D remains ambiguous. V shed 3 bases and J shed 1 base, with 4 bases lying between them. Germline V lookup: CDR1 SGHRS, CDR2 YFSETQ. The CDR3 is made up of 12 amino acids. CDR3 protein: CASSYGNTEAFF. CDR3 nucleotides: TGCGCCAGCAGCTACGGGAACACTGAAGCTTTCTTT.

This clonotype was counted many times. J is TRBJ2-3 and V is TRBV5-1, with D unclear. Between the trimmed V and J ends, which lost 2 bases and 0 bases, there was a span of 4 bases. This CDR3 comprises 13 residues. The V gene's germline CDR1 is SGHRS and CDR2 YFSETQ. The CDR3 reads CASSFGSTDTQYF. In nucleotides, the CDR3 is TGCGCCAGCAGCTTTGGAAGCACAGATACGCAGTATTTT.

Only a few counts were recorded for this clonotype. This chain connects TRBV25-1 to TRBJ1-3; D possibly corresponds to TRBD1 (5 bases). The V end lost 10 bases, the J end lost 0 bases, and 22 bases lay between the germline ends. Per germline, CDR1 MGHDK and CDR2 SYGVNS. The CDR3 runs 17 residues. CDR3 protein: CATSKSGVWSSGNTIYF. As DNA, the CDR3 is TGTGCCACCTCTAAATCGGGGGTATGGTCCTCTGGAAACACCATATATTTT.